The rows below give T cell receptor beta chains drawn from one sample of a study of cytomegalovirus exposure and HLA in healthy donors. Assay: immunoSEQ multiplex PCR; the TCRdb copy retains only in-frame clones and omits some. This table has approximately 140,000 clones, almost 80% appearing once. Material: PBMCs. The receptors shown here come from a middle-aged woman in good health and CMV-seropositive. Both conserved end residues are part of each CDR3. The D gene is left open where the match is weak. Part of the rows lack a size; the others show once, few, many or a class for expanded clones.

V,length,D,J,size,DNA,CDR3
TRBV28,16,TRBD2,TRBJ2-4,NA,TGTGCCAGCAGTGAACGGGGGGGTCGGACCAAAAACATTCAGTACTTC,CASSERGGRTKNIQYF
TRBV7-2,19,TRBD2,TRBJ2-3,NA,TGTGCCAGCAGTCATCCCGGGACTAGCGGGGGATGGGGCACAGATACGCAGTATTTT,CASSHPGTSGGWGTDTQYF
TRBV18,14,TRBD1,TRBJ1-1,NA,TGTGCCAGCTCACCGACTCTAGGGACAGCAGGAGCTTTCTTT,CASSPTLGTAGAFF
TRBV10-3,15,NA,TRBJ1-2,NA,TGTGCCATCAGTGAAGTGGGGCAGGCTAACTATGGCTACACCTTC,CAISEVGQANYGYTF
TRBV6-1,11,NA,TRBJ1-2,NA,TGTGCCAGTACCCGAGGCTATGGCTACACCTTC,CASTRGYGYTF
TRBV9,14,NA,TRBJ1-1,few,TGTGCCAGCAGCGCCTCGGGGTCGGGCACTGAAGCTTTCTTT,CASSASGSGTEAFF
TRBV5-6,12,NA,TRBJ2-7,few,TGTGCCAGCAGCCTCTACCTGTACGAGCAGTACTTC,CASSLYLYEQYF
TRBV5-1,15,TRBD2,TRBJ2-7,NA,TGCGCCAGCAGCTTGGGTACTAGCGGATCCTACGAGCAGTACTTC,CASSLGTSGSYEQYF
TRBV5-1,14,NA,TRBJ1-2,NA,TGCGCCAGCAGCTTGGAAGCAGGAAACTATGGCTACACCTTC,CASSLEAGNYGYTF
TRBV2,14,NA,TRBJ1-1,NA,TGTGCCAGCAGTGAACAGGGTGTTTGGACTGAAGCTTTCTTT,CASSEQGVWTEAFF
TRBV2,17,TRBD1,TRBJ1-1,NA,TGTGCCAGCAGTGAATGGGCAGGGGGCTCGATGAACACTGAAGCTTTCTTT,CASSEWAGGSMNTEAFF
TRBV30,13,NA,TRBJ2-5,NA,TGTGCCTGGGCCCAGGGGTATCAGGAGACCCAGTACTTC,CAWAQGYQETQYF
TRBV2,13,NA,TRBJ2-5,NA,TGTGCCAGCAGTGGATTCCCCCGGGAGACCCAGTACTTC,CASSGFPRETQYF
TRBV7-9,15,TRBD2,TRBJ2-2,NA,TGTGCCAGCAGCCCTTCGACTAGCGGGGCCGGGGAGCTGTTTTTT,CASSPSTSGAGELFF
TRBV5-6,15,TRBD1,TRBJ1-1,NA,TGTGCCAGCAGCATACCGGGACAGGGAGGCACTGAAGCTTTCTTT,CASSIPGQGGTEAFF
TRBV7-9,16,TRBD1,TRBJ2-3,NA,TGTGCCAGCTCCCAAGCCGGGACAGGGAGCACAGATACGCAGTATTTT,CASSQAGTGSTDTQYF
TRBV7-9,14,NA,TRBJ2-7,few,TGTGCCAGCAGCTTAGTGGGGAGCTCCTACGAGCAGTACTTC,CASSLVGSSYEQYF
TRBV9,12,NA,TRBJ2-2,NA,TGTGCCAGCAGCGTAGACGGCGGGGAGCTGTTTTTT,CASSVDGGELFF
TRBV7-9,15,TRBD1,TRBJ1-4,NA,TGTTCCAGCAGCTTAGGAACCGGGACAGGGGAAAAACTGTTTTTT,CSSSLGTGTGEKLFF
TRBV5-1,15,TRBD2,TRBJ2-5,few,TGCGCCAGCAGCTTCCTAGCGGGGGGGCAAGAGACCCAGTACTTC,CASSFLAGGQETQYF
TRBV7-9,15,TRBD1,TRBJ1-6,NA,TGTGCCAGCAGCCTTCAGGGGGCCGATAATTCACCCCTCCACTTT,CASSLQGADNSPLHF
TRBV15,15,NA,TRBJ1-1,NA,TGTGCCACCAGCCACTACACGACCCAACGACAGAAAGCTTTCTTT,CATSHYTTQRQKAFF
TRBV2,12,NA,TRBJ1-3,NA,TGTGCCAGCACCAGCTCTGGAAACACCATATATTTT,CASTSSGNTIYF
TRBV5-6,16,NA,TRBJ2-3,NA,TGTGCCAGCAGCTTAGGACCCCCCCGGGCGGGAGATACGCAGTATTTT,CASSLGPPRAGDTQYF
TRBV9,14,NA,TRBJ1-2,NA,TGTGCCAGCAGCCCCGGAATGGGGGCGGATGGCTACACCTTC,CASSPGMGADGYTF
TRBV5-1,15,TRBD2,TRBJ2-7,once,TGCGCCAGCAGCTTAGCGGGACTAGGGGCCTACGAGCAGTACTTC,CASSLAGLGAYEQYF
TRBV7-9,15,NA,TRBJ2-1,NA,TGTGCCAGCAGCTCCCGGCTAGCGATTTACAATGAGCAGTTCTTC,CASSSRLAIYNEQFF
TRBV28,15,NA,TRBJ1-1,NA,TGTGCCAGCAGCTCAAATGGGGACAAGAGCACTGAAGCTTTCTTT,CASSSNGDKSTEAFF
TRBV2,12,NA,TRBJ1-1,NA,TGTGCCAGCCGTCGGGGGAACACTGAAGCTTTCTTT,CASRRGNTEAFF
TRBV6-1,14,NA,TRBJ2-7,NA,TGTGCCAGCAGTGAGATCCCCAGCTCCTACGAGCAGTACTTC,CASSEIPSSYEQYF